These 27 T cell receptor beta chains were all obtained from the same sample, sequenced in a study of T cell changes during pregnancy in multiple sclerosis. This table comes from immunoSEQ multiplex PCR, and its TCRdb copy is limited to in-frame clones, with some not included. The table shows about 59,000 clones, with approximately 94% occurring only once. Sequencing used CD8+ T cells from peripheral blood mononuclear cells, obtained after pregnancy. The source is a female donor with multiple sclerosis, enrolled in a pregnancy study.

This chain joins TRBV5-5 and TRBJ2-7, with D perhaps matching TRBD2 (5 bases). V lost 0 bases to trimming and J lost 1 base, with 5 bases between them. This CDR3 region has 13 residues. Germline V gives CDR1 SGHKS, CDR2 YYEKEE (reference sequence). For the CDR3, the DNA is TGTGCCAGCAGCTTGGCGGGGTCCTACGAGCAGTACTTC. The encoded protein is CASSLAGSYEQYF.

The chain recombines TRBV4-2 with TRBJ2-7; TRBD2 matches 10 bases. The CDR3 extends over 15 amino acids. From germline, CDR1 is LGHNA and CDR2 YNFKEQ. Losses at the gene ends were 0 bases for V and 2 bases for J; bases not matched to a gene: 1. CDR3 in amino acids: CASSQDGTSAYEQYF. The CDR3, as DNA: TGTGCCAGCAGCCAAGATGGGACTAGCGCCTACGAGCAGTACTTC.

The rearrangement uses TRBV30 and TRBJ2-5, with D perhaps TRBD1 (5 bases). The V end lost 1 base, the J end lost 5 bases, and 5 bases lay between the germline ends. The CDR3 loop spans 11 amino acids. CDR1 is GTSNPN and CDR2 is SVGIG in the germline V gene (reference sequence). CDR3 loop: CAWSDRETQYF. CDR3 nucleotide sequence: TGTGCCTGGAGTGACAGGGAGACCCAGTACTTC.

The chain carries TRBV30 and TRBJ1-1; possibly TRBD1 for D (6 bases). Trimming cost V 4 bases and J 3 bases, with 15 bases left between them. The CDR3 consists of 14 residues. The germline gives CDR1 GTSNPN, CDR2 SVGIG (reference sequence). The CDR3 here is CAWKKQGWDTEAFF. In DNA form, the CDR3 reads TGTGCCTGGAAAAAACAGGGTTGGGACACTGAAGCTTTCTTT.

The genes are TRBV27 and TRBJ2-7; 7 bases are a match to TRBD2. J lost 5 bases, V lost 6 bases, and 10 bases had no gene match. CDR1 MNHEY and CDR2 SMNVEV come from the germline V gene (reference sequence). The CDR3 covers 14 residues. As DNA, the CDR3 is TGTGCCAGCAGCTTTTCCGGGAGGCACAACGAGCAGTACTTC. Encoded protein: CASSFSGRHNEQYF.

The rearrangement uses TRBV7-3 and TRBJ2-3, with a possible D match to TRBD1 (6 bases). Between the trimmed V and J ends, which lost 4 bases and 0 bases, there was a span of 11 bases. The CDR3 is 15 amino acids. CDR1 SGHTA and CDR2 FQGTGA come from the germline V gene. The CDR3: CASSSTGSSTDTQYF. The DNA of the CDR3 is TGTGCCAGCAGCTCCACAGGGTCTAGCACAGATACGCAGTATTTT.

This clone was found once. The chain uses TRBV19 and TRBJ2-2; D is uncertain. Trimming cost V 10 bases and J 5 bases, with 11 bases left between them. Germline-derived CDR1 and CDR2 are LNHDA and SQIVND (reference sequence). This CDR3 has 12 residues. DNA of the CDR3: TGTGCCACATACAGTTTTACCGGGGAGCTGTTTTTT. Translating it yields CATYSFTGELFF.

This sequence joins TRBV19 and TRBJ1-1; no clear D. Germline lookup yields CDR1 LNHDA and CDR2 SQIVND (reference sequence). V lost 4 bases and J lost 4, with 7 bases in between. The CDR3 consists of 12 residues. The DNA of the CDR3 is TGTGCCAGTAGTACGGGAAGCACTGAAGCTTTCTTT. Translated: CASSTGSTEAFF.

V is TRBV27 and J is TRBJ2-2, with D possibly TRBD2 on 5 matching bases. Germline V lookup: CDR1 MNHEY, CDR2 SMNVEV (reference sequence). The CDR3 has 14 amino acids. The germline V and J ends were trimmed by 6 bases and 3 bases, with 11 bases remaining between them. CDR3 sequence: CASRDSVYTGELFF. The CDR3 DNA reads as TGTGCCAGCAGGGATAGCGTATACACCGGGGAGCTGTTTTTT.

The chain carries TRBV4-2 and TRBJ2-7; D gene unclear. Germline V CDR1 and CDR2: LGHNA, YNFKEQ. Deletions cut 0 bases from V and 0 bases from J, with 6 bases between. This CDR3 contains 14 residues. The CDR3 spells CASSQDPGSYEQYF. The CDR3 DNA follows: TGTGCCAGCAGCCAAGACCCAGGCTCCTACGAGCAGTACTTC.

In this sample, this clone turned up a few times. The chain has TRBV28 and TRBJ2-7; D perhaps matches TRBD1 (7 bases). The CDR3 is 13 residues long. V was pared by 8 bases and J by 2 bases, with 13 bases between. The germline V gene encodes CDR1 MDHEN and CDR2 SYDVKM. The CDR3 bases are TGTGCCAGCGAGGCAGGGGGGCCCTACGAGCAGTACTTC. As protein: CASEAGGPYEQYF. The variable domain in full, completed from reference TRBV28 and TRBJ2-7, reads DVKVTQSSRYLVKRTGEKVFLECVQDMDHENMFWYRQDPGLGLRLIYFSYDVKMKEKGDIPEGYSVSREKKERFSLILESASTNQTSMYLCASEAGGPYEQYFGPGTRLTVT.

The rearrangement uses TRBV21-1 and TRBJ2-3; TRBD2 was called by the table and not checked on the DNA. TRBV21-1 is a recognized pseudogene. The CDR3 runs to 16 residues. CDR3 loop: CASSKGHTEASDTQYF. DNA for the CDR3: TGTGCCAGCAGCAAAGGGCACACGGAGGCGTCAGATACGCAGTATTTT.

This clone has more than one count but fewer than ten. The rearrangement links TRBV6-1 to TRBJ1-2; a possible D gene is TRBD1 (5 bases). V lost 6 bases to trimming and J lost 10 bases, with 9 bases between them. Looked up from germline, CDR1 is MNHNS and CDR2 is SASEGT. This CDR3 is 10 amino acids long. The CDR3 sequence is CASRVGDYTF. CDR3 nucleotide sequence: TGTGCCAGCAGAGTAGGGGACTACACCTTC.

This chain uses TRBV5-1 with TRBJ2-2; 7 bases agree with TRBD1. CDR3 length equals 14 residues. Germline CDR1 SGHRS, CDR2 YFSETQ. Losses at the gene ends were 1 base for V and 3 bases for J; bases not matched to a gene: 0. The DNA of the CDR3 is TGCGCCAGCAGCTTGCAGGGGGACACCGGGGAGCTGTTTTTT. Translation: CASSLQGDTGELFF.

V and J are TRBV9 and TRBJ2-1, with D possibly being TRBD2 (5 bases). The CDR3 has 14 residues. Trimming removed 0 bases at V and 7 bases at J, with 11 bases between. Germline CDR1 SGDLS, CDR2 YYNGEE. The CDR3 DNA is TGTGCCAGCAGCGTAGCCGGGGATTGGAATGAGCAGTTCTTC. Residues: CASSVAGDWNEQFF.

V and J are TRBV7-6 and TRBJ2-7; 7 bases line up with TRBD1. The V gene's germline CDR1 is SGHVS and CDR2 FNYEAQ. V lost 5 bases to trimming and J lost 0 bases; unmatched junction nucleotides: 7. CDR3 length: 15 residues. The CDR3 region has the DNA TGTGCCAGCAGCCGGGGACAGCCCCTCTCCTACGAGCAGTACTTC. Translated, it gives CASSRGQPLSYEQYF.

The rearrangement joins TRBV9 to TRBJ2-1; TRBD2 is a possible D gene (7 bases). The CDR3 has 14 residues. Germline V gives CDR1 SGDLS, CDR2 YYNGEE. The V gene lost 0 bases and the J gene lost 9 bases, with 13 bases spanning the gap. CDR3 nucleotide sequence: TGTGCCAGCAGCGTAGAAGGGGGACTAAGTGAGCAGTTCTTC. Translated, it gives CASSVEGGLSEQFF.

This sequence joins TRBV2 and TRBJ2-7, with D perhaps TRBD1 (6 bases). From germline, CDR1 is SNHLY and CDR2 FYNNEI. The germline V and J ends were trimmed by 6 bases and 3 bases, with 15 bases remaining between them. This CDR3 spans 14 amino acids. This CDR3 reads CASRGVTGYYEQYF. CDR3 nucleotide sequence: TGTGCCAGCAGGGGCGTGACAGGCTACTACGAGCAGTACTTC.

This clone was detected once. The V call is TRBV4-2, the J call TRBJ2-7, with a possible D match to TRBD2 (5 bases). CDR1 LGHNA and CDR2 YNFKEQ come from the germline V gene. V lost 4 bases to trimming and J lost 3 bases, with 10 bases between them. The CDR3 runs 13 residues. CDR3 nucleotide sequence: TGTGCCAGCAGCCCAACGGGGATCTACGAGCAGTACTTC. Amino acid sequence: CASSPTGIYEQYF.

The chain recombines TRBV7-9 with TRBJ2-3; 7 bases align to TRBD1. This CDR3 is built from 16 residues. From germline, CDR1 is SEHNR and CDR2 FQNEAQ (reference sequence). The V segment lost 2 bases and the J segment 0 bases; nucleotides outside the gene matches: 5. CDR3 sequence reads: CASSLKDRPSTDTQYF. CDR3 coding DNA: TGTGCCAGCAGCTTAAAGGACAGGCCTAGCACAGATACGCAGTATTTT.

About this clone itself: Other nucleotide sequences from this sample produce the same CDR3. The chain is built from TRBV7-9 and TRBJ2-7, with 7 bases matching TRBD1. There are 13 residues in the CDR3. Germline loops: CDR1 SEHNR, CDR2 FQNEAQ (reference sequence). Germline trimming cut 4 bases from V and 3 bases from J; bases unmatched to any gene: 3. CDR3 DNA: TGTGCCAGCAGCTCCCGGGACAGCTACGAGCAGTACTTC. Encoded protein: CASSSRDSYEQYF. Together with reference TRBV7-9 and TRBJ2-7, the CDR3 gives the full variable domain: DTGVSQNPRHKITKRGQNVTFRCDPISEHNRLYWYRQTLGQGPEFLTYFQNEAQLEKSRLLSDRFSAERPKGSFSTLEIQRTEQGDSAMYLCASSSRDSYEQYFGPGTRLTVT.

This clone was counted once. The chain carries TRBV27 and TRBJ2-3; 8 bases are shared with TRBD2. The V and J ends lost 5 bases and 1 base, in that order; junction bases with no gene match: 2. The CDR3 loop spans 14 amino acids. In germline, CDR1 is MNHEY, CDR2 SMNVEV (reference sequence). The DNA for the CDR3 is TGTGCCAGCAGTCCCGGGGGGGGCACAGATACGCAGTATTTT. Protein: CASSPGGGTDTQYF.

This chain connects TRBV30 to TRBJ1-3, with D uncertain. Trimming pared 2 bases from V and 6 bases from J, leaving 11 bases between. Germline values: CDR1 GTSNPN, CDR2 SVGIG (reference sequence). This CDR3 has 13 residues. The CDR3 nucleotides are TGTGCCTGGAGTCCTGGTAGAAAAAACACCATATATTTT. It specifies CAWSPGRKNTIYF.

V gene TRBV13 combines with J gene TRBJ2-1; D is ambiguous. V was cut by 5 bases and J by 0 bases, with 8 bases left in between. The CDR3 totals 14 residues. CDR1 and CDR2 (germline): PRHDT, FYEKMQ (reference sequence). CDR3 residues: CASSGDSSYNEQFF. The CDR3 DNA reads as TGTGCCAGCAGCGGAGATAGCTCCTACAATGAGCAGTTCTTC.

The chain joins TRBV5-4 to TRBJ1-2; D gene ambiguous. The CDR3 runs 13 residues. With 5 bases removed from V and 4 bases from J, the gap between germline ends came to 12 bases. Germline loops: CDR1 SGHNT, CDR2 YYREEE (reference sequence). The CDR3 here is CASREGMGYGYTF. The DNA of the CDR3 is TGTGCCAGCAGGGAGGGAATGGGCTATGGCTACACCTTC.

The gene calls are TRBV29-1 and TRBJ2-7; D gene uncertain. The ends were cut back, 0 bases at V and 0 bases at J, with 6 bases in the middle. The germline CDR1 and CDR2 sequences are SQVTM and ANQGSEA. CDR3 length: 13 amino acids. The CDR3 nucleotides are TGCAGCGTTGAAGATGACAACTCCTACGAGCAGTACTTC. As protein: CSVEDDNSYEQYF.

V usage is TRBV10-2 and J usage is TRBJ2-2; TRBD1 agrees at 11 bases. V trimming: 5 bases; J trimming: 7 bases; junction bases outside the gene matches: 6. The CDR3 spans 15 residues. Germline V gene sequence: CDR1 WSHSY, CDR2 SAAADI. The CDR3: CASSFGTGGHGELFF. The CDR3 DNA sequence: TGCGCCAGCAGTTTCGGGACAGGGGGACACGGGGAGCTGTTTTTT.